Listed below are T cell receptor beta chains from one sample, sequenced in a study of T cell responses to AZD1222 COVID-19 vaccine. Using immunoSEQ multiplex PCR, the repertoire was profiled, and TCRdb retains in-frame clones only, with some absent. This table has 130,000 to 150,000 clones, more than 85% appearing once. This material consisted of peripheral blood, taken after recovery from COVID-19. These receptors all come from an adult who had recovered from COVID-19. Both conserved end residues are part of each CDR3. A D gene is named only where the DNA matches it firmly. Size is stated for part of the rows, as once, few or many counts, or as a class when the clone is expanded.

15,.,.,TRBV6-5,TRBJ1-5,TGTGCCAGCGAGGAGGCAGCCGGAAGCAATCAGCCCCAGCATTTT,CASEEAAGSNQPQHF
14,.,.,TRBV6-5,TRBJ2-7,TGTGCCAGCAGTTACCACGACGGTAGCTACGAGCAGTACTTC,CASSYHDGSYEQYF
14,.,.,TRBV5-1,TRBJ2-3,TGCGCCAGCAGCTTGGGGCGGAACACAGATACGCAGTATTTT,CASSLGRNTDTQYF
14,.,.,TRBV3-1/TRBV3-2,TRBJ1-5,TGTGCCAGCAGCCAAGCGGGGAGCAATCAGCCCCAGCATTTT,CASSQAGSNQPQHF
14,.,.,TRBV30,TRBJ1-3,TGTGCCTGGAGTTATTTGGACCTGGGAAACACCATATATTTT,CAWSYLDLGNTIYF
20,.,.,TRBV7-8,TRBJ1-1,TGTGCCAGCAGCTTAGTCTCGGGGGAGTGGACTTTAAGTCAGGGCACTGAAGCTTTCTTT,CASSLVSGEWTLSQGTEAFF
12,.,.,TRBV2,TRBJ2-2,TGTGCCAGCAGCGACAGGATCGGGGAGCTGTTTTTT,CASSDRIGELFF
11,.,.,TRBV6-5,TRBJ2-7,TGTGCCAGCATGGGGCAGTACGAGCAGTACTTC,CASMGQYEQYF
18,.,TRBD2,TRBV27,TRBJ2-7,TGTGCCAGCAGTTTATTCCCCCCGACTAGCGCGAATTCTTACGAGCAGTACTTC,CASSLFPPTSANSYEQYF
15,once,.,TRBV5-1,TRBJ2-3,TGCGCCAGCAGCCCTGGGGATAGATTCACAGATACGCAGTATTTT,CASSPGDRFTDTQYF
17,once,.,TRBV12-5,TRBJ2-7,TGTGCTAGTGGTTTGGTACTCCTCTCTCTGGGGAACTACGAGCAGTACTTC,CASGLVLLSLGNYEQYF
13,.,.,TRBV3-1/TRBV3-2,TRBJ2-5,TGTGCCAGCAGCGGGGCTACCCAAGAGACCCAGTACTTC,CASSGATQETQYF
18,once,.,TRBV21-1,TRBJ1-5,TGTGCCAGCAGCAGCGAAGGTCAGGGGCGACTCCCTAATCAGCCCCAGCATTTT,CASSSEGQGRLPNQPQHF
15,.,.,TRBV6-5,TRBJ1-2,TGTGCCAGCAGTTACTCGGTGGGAGAGGCGTATGGCTACACCTTC,CASSYSVGEAYGYTF
14,.,.,TRBV19,TRBJ2-2,TGTGCCACCAGCCTCAAAAGGCACACCGGGGAGCTGTTTTTT,CATSLKRHTGELFF
17,.,.,TRBV7-9,TRBJ1-3,TGTGCCAGCAGCTTAGACGGGACCCGAACTACGGGAAACACCATATATTTT,CASSLDGTRTTGNTIYF
16,.,.,TRBV28,TRBJ2-7,TGTGCCAGCAGTTTAATTATCTCAGGGATCACCTACGAGCAGTACTTC,CASSLIISGITYEQYF
11,.,.,TRBV2,TRBJ2-1,TGTGCCAGCAGTGAGTACAATGAGCAGTTCTTC,CASSEYNEQFF
17,.,.,TRBV4-1,TRBJ2-1,TGCGCCAGCAGCCAAGATCAGCGGGCGGGGAAATACAATGAGCAGTTCTTC,CASSQDQRAGKYNEQFF
14,.,.,TRBV28,TRBJ2-1,TGTGCCAGTTGTGCGGGCGTCGCCTACAATGAGCAGTTCTTC,CASCAGVAYNEQFF
15,.,.,TRBV27,TRBJ2-5,TGTGCCAGCAGTTTAATAGGACGGTTCCAAGAGACCCAGTACTTC,CASSLIGRFQETQYF
14,.,TRBD1,TRBV11-2,TRBJ1-2,TGTGCCAGCAGCCGCGACAGGGGAATCAACGGCTACACCTTC,CASSRDRGINGYTF
16,.,.,TRBV3-1/TRBV3-2,TRBJ2-2,TGTGCCAGCAGCCAAAGACTAGGACATCTTCCCGGGGAGCTGTTTTTT,CASSQRLGHLPGELFF
15,.,TRBD1,TRBV2,TRBJ1-2,TGTGCCAGCAGTCTCAGACAGGGGCTGGACTATGGCTACACCTTC,CASSLRQGLDYGYTF
12,.,.,TRBV11-2,TRBJ2-1,TGTGCCAGCATTGGACGGAGCGATGAGCAGTTCTTC,CASIGRSDEQFF
14,.,.,TRBV6-1,TRBJ2-7,TGTGCCAGCAGTGAAGTAGAGGGTATCTACGAGCAGTACTTC,CASSEVEGIYEQYF
15,.,.,TRBV19,TRBJ1-4,TGTGCCAGTAGTCTAACATCTGCCCCTAGGGAAAAACTGTTTTTT,CASSLTSAPREKLFF
14,.,.,TRBV28,TRBJ1-5,TGTGCCAGCAGTATAGCAGACAGCACTCAGCCCCAGCATTTT,CASSIADSTQPQHF
14,.,.,TRBV27,TRBJ2-5,TGTGCCAGCAGCCCGACGGGGCCTAAAGAGACCCAGTACTTC,CASSPTGPKETQYF
20,.,TRBD2,TRBV6-4,TRBJ2-5,TGTGCCAGCAGTGACGAGTTTGGGACTAGCGGGAGGCTGTACCAAGAGACCCAGTACTTC,CASSDEFGTSGRLYQETQYF
14,.,.,TRBV11-2,TRBJ2-7,TGTGCCAGCAGCTTATCCGCGGGATCTCTCGAGCAGTACTTC,CASSLSAGSLEQYF
13,.,.,TRBV5-1,TRBJ2-3,TGCGCCAGCAGCTTGTCCTTCGGAGATACGCAGTATTTT,CASSLSFGDTQYF
14,.,TRBD1,TRBV9,TRBJ2-1,TGTGCCAGCAGCGTCCCCGGGACAGGGGGTGAGCAGTTCTTC,CASSVPGTGGEQFF
16,.,.,TRBV7-6,TRBJ2-3,TGTGCCAGCACCCGACGGGGGCTAGGTGGCACAGATACGCAGTATTTT,CASTRRGLGGTDTQYF
15,.,.,TRBV27,TRBJ2-6,TGTGCCAGCAGCGCGGCGGGAACTGGGGCCAACGTCCTGACTTTC,CASSAAGTGANVLTF
15,.,.,TRBV19,TRBJ1-5,TGTGCCAGTAGGAGGGAAGGGGTTTATAGTCAGCCCCAGCATTTT,CASRREGVYSQPQHF
14,.,.,TRBV10-1,TRBJ2-1,TGCGCCAGCAGCCCCCCCCGGCGGCCCAATGAGCAGTTCTTC,CASSPPRRPNEQFF
19,few,TRBD2,TRBV5-5,TRBJ2-3,TGTGCCAGCAGCACCCGCCTAGCGGGAGGTTCGTCTAGCACAGATACGCAGTATTTT,CASSTRLAGGSSSTDTQYF
16,.,.,TRBV7-2,TRBJ2-5,TGTGCCAGCAGCCCCCTGTTGGGACACCTACAAGAGACCCAGTACTTC,CASSPLLGHLQETQYF
15,.,.,TRBV5-1,TRBJ1-1,TGCGCCAGCAGCTCCTTGGGCCGGGGGAACACTGAAGCTTTCTTT,CASSSLGRGNTEAFF
14,.,.,TRBV5-8,TRBJ1-1,TGTGCCAGCAGCTTGGGACCGGGGAACACTGAAGCTTTCTTT,CASSLGPGNTEAFF
11,.,.,TRBV29-1,TRBJ1-4,TGCAGCGTCGGCGATAATGAAAAACTGTTTTTT,CSVGDNEKLFF
16,.,.,TRBV11-2,TRBJ1-1,TGTGCCAGCAGCCCTTGGGGGGGCGGTAGGAACACTGAAGCTTTCTTT,CASSPWGGGRNTEAFF
15,.,.,TRBV7-9,TRBJ1-4,TGTGCCAGCAGCTTAAGGAAGGGTAATAATGAAAAACTGTTTTTT,CASSLRKGNNEKLFF
15,.,TRBD2,TRBV7-9,TRBJ2-5,TGTGCCAGCAGCTTACTTCCTAGCGGGAGAGAGACCCAGTACTTC,CASSLLPSGRETQYF
15,.,.,TRBV7-6,TRBJ2-5,TGTGCCAGCAGCGTCACCGGGACCCCCGGGGAGACCCAGTACTTC,CASSVTGTPGETQYF
13,.,.,TRBV4-1,TRBJ1-1,TGCGCCAGCAGCCAAGAGGGGACACTGGTAGCTTTCTTT,CASSQEGTLVAFF
15,.,TRBD1,TRBV9,TRBJ2-1,TGTGCCAGCAGCGTAGTGGGACAGGGCTACAATGAGCAGTTCTTC,CASSVVGQGYNEQFF
13,.,TRBD1,TRBV29-1,TRBJ1-5,TGCAGCGTCCAGGACAGGGGGCATGAGCCCCAGCATTTT,CSVQDRGHEPQHF
14,.,.,TRBV28,TRBJ1-5,TGTGCCAGCAGACGCGACAGAGATCATCAGCCCCAGCATTTT,CASRRDRDHQPQHF
11,.,.,TRBV12-3/TRBV12-4,TRBJ2-7,TGTGCCAGCAGTTTGAAGGGCGAGCAGTACTTC,CASSLKGEQYF